What follows are 28 T cell receptor beta chains derived from one specimen sequenced in a study of blood T cell repertoires in COVID-19. Generated by immunoSEQ multiplex PCR, the TCRdb table keeps only in-frame clones and is missing some. The repertoire holds roughly 62,000 clones, roughly 80% seen once, with 20% in the top ten. Sample: peripheral blood. Receptor source: a woman over 75 with active or convalescent COVID-19.

V gene TRBV6-1 combines with J gene TRBJ1-3; unclear D gene. The V gene's germline CDR1 is MNHNS and CDR2 SASEGT. There are 15 residues in the CDR3. Between the trimmed V and J ends, which lost 2 bases and 1 base, there was a span of 9 bases. The CDR3 sequence: CASSERVDSGNTIYF. The CDR3 DNA follows: TGTGCCAGCAGTGAACGGGTTGATTCTGGAAACACCATATATTTT.

The rearrangement joins TRBV28 to TRBJ1-4; 10 positions match TRBD1. The CDR3 loop spans 16 amino acids. Germline CDR1 and CDR2: MDHEN and SYDVKM. V shed 1 base, J shed 8 bases, and the junction held 7 bases outside the gene matches. CDR3 coding DNA: TGTGCCAGCAGTTTATCGGGGACAGGGGAGGGAGAAAAACTGTTTTTT. As protein: CASSLSGTGEGEKLFF.

V is TRBV7-6 and J is TRBJ2-5; no firm D call. Germline assignment: CDR1 SGHVS and CDR2 FNYEAQ. This CDR3 has 11 amino acids. V lost 6 bases and J lost 5, with 7 bases in between. In DNA, the CDR3 is TGTGCCAGCAGAGTCGGGGAGACCCAGTACTTC. This codes for CASRVGETQYF.

V gene TRBV11-3 combines with J gene TRBJ2-3, with D possibly TRBD1 on 5 matching bases. Trimming took 5 bases from V and 3 from J, leaving 15 bases between them. This CDR3 is 15 amino acids long. The germline V gene has CDR1 SGHNT and CDR2 YENEEA. The CDR3 loop is CASSRNQGGTDTQYF. The CDR3 bases are TGTGCCAGCAGCCGCAACCAGGGTGGGACAGATACGCAGTATTTT.

The chain couples TRBV7-9 to TRBJ1-3, with TRBD1 as a possible D gene (5 bases). This CDR3 has 16 amino acids. Germline V gene sequence: CDR1 SEHNR, CDR2 FQNEAQ (reference sequence). Trimming stripped 7 bases from V and 0 bases from J, with 16 bases between. The chain's CDR3 is CASIPPGGTSGNTIYF. The CDR3 DNA is TGTGCCAGCATCCCCCCCGGGGGGACCTCTGGAAACACCATATATTTT.

The chain uses TRBV3-1 (or the pseudogene TRBV3-2) and TRBJ1-6; 10 bases match TRBD1. The junction had 5 bases not matched to a gene; V was cut back by 5 bases and J by 10 bases. The germline V gene encodes CDR1 LGHDT and CDR2 YNNKEL (reference sequence). The CDR3 runs to 14 residues. The CDR3 protein is CASSWGQGNSPLHF. The CDR3 DNA reads TGTGCCAGCAGCTGGGGACAGGGGAACTCACCCCTCCACTTT.

In its sample, this clone was seen a few times. The V gene is TRBV18, the J gene TRBJ1-2; possibly TRBD1 for D (6 bases). The CDR3 spans 15 residues. Trimming stripped 2 bases from V and 2 bases from J, with 12 bases between. Germline loops: CDR1 KGHSH, CDR2 LQKENI. The CDR3 nucleotides are TGTGCCAGCTCACCAATCAGGGGCGAAAACTATGGCTACACCTTC. Amino acid sequence: CASSPIRGENYGYTF.

This clone was seen a few times. V usage is TRBV7-9 and J usage is TRBJ2-1; 10 bases are shared with TRBD1. This CDR3 contains 16 residues. V trimming: 5 bases; J trimming: 1 base; junction bases outside the gene matches: 5. CDR1 and CDR2 (germline): SEHNR, FQNEAQ (reference sequence). This CDR3 is CASSPGTGVSYNEQFF. The DNA for the CDR3 is TGTGCCAGCAGCCCTGGGACAGGGGTGTCCTACAATGAGCAGTTCTTC.

The genes are TRBV11-3 and TRBJ2-7, with TRBD2 identical over 7 bases. With 3 bases clipped from V and 3 bases from J, the junction kept 20 bases outside the gene matches. Germline V lookup: CDR1 SGHNT, CDR2 YENEEA. The CDR3 loop spans 19 amino acids. The CDR3 DNA reads TGTGCCAGCAGCTTTTTTAGGGCTAGCGGTCCAGGACGAAACTACGAGCAGTACTTC. As protein: CASSFFRASGPGRNYEQYF.

The J gene is TRBJ1-1, the V gene TRBV10-1; 8 nucleotides match TRBD1. The CDR3 is 14 amino acids. The V and J ends lost 5 bases and 1 base, in that order; junction bases with no gene match: 3. Germline lookup yields CDR1 WNHNN and CDR2 SYGVQD (reference sequence). The CDR3 sequence is CASSYDRGNTEAFF. CDR3 DNA sequence: TGCGCCAGCAGTTACGACAGGGGGAACACTGAAGCTTTCTTT.

This chain connects TRBV5-4 to TRBJ1-1, with D unclear. V was cut by 4 bases and J by 3 bases, with 10 bases left in between. This CDR3 region has 13 residues. Germline CDR1 reads SGHNT; CDR2 reads YYREEE (reference sequence). CDR3 sequence reads: CASSRRSDTEAFF. CDR3 sequence (DNA): TGTGCCAGCAGCAGGAGGTCTGACACTGAAGCTTTCTTT.

J is TRBJ1-2 and V is TRBV3-1 (or the pseudogene TRBV3-2), with TRBD1 as a possible D gene (6 bases). Trimming left V 1 base short and J 7 bases short, with 16 bases between. Per germline, CDR1 LGHDT and CDR2 YNNKEL (reference sequence). This CDR3 region has 15 residues. The CDR3 DNA sequence: TGTGCCAGCAGCCAAGTTCCCGGGGGGGCTGGTGGCTACACCTTC. It translates to CASSQVPGGAGGYTF.

The CDR3 sequence is CASSKVGVYREKLFF. CDR3 DNA: TGTGCCAGCAGCAAAGTAGGGGTTTATCGGGAAAAACTGTTTTTT. The rearrangement links TRBV21-1 to TRBJ1-4; the table names TRBD1, a call not compared with the DNA. TRBV21-1 is listed as a pseudogene. The length of the CDR3 is 15 residues.

The chain links TRBV5-6 to TRBJ1-5; D uncertain. Looked up from germline, CDR1 is SGHDT and CDR2 is YYEEEE. V lost 0 bases and J lost 7, with 14 bases in between. The CDR3 has 15 amino acids. CDR3 sequence: CASSLGQTSGQPQHF. Written as DNA, the CDR3 is TGTGCCAGCAGCTTGGGCCAGACATCGGGGCAGCCCCAGCATTTT. The full variable domain, in which reference TRBV5-6 and TRBJ1-5 provide the parts outside the CDR3, is DAGVTQSPTHLIKTRGQQVTLRCSPKSGHDTVSWYQQALGQGPQFIFQYYEEEERQRGNFPDRFSGHQFPNYSSELNVNALLLGDSALYLCASSLGQTSGQPQHFGDGTRLSIL.

The V gene is TRBV23-1, the J gene TRBJ1-5, with D possibly matching TRBD1 (6 bases). TRBV23-1 is filed as an ORF, its function uncertain. The CDR3 loop spans 17 amino acids. Trimming took 0 bases from V and 1 from J, leaving 13 bases between them. The CDR3 here is CASSQSVAGASNQPQHF. The CDR3 DNA is TGCGCCAGCAGTCAATCGGTGGCGGGGGCGAGCAATCAGCCCCAGCATTTT.

The CDR3 DNA reads TGTGCCAGCAGCCATCGAACAGGCACAGATACGCAGTATTTT. This codes for CASSHRTGTDTQYF. V is TRBV3-1 (or the pseudogene TRBV3-2) and J is TRBJ2-3, with D unclear. This CDR3 region has 14 residues. V was clipped by 3 bases and J by 1 base, with 8 bases between them. From germline, CDR1 is LGHDT and CDR2 YNNKEL (reference sequence).

V and J are TRBV27 and TRBJ2-7, with TRBD2 identical over 9 bases. CDR3 length: 13 amino acids. V was clipped by 8 bases and J by 6 bases; unmatched bases: 8. Per the germline V gene, CDR1 is MNHEY and CDR2 is SMNVEV (reference sequence). Here the CDR3 reads CASGGRGGREQYF. The CDR3 DNA sequence: TGTGCCAGCGGCGGGAGGGGTGGTCGCGAGCAGTACTTC.

The chain links TRBV15 to TRBJ1-2; 9 bases fit TRBD1. J was trimmed by 5 bases and V by 4 bases; bases with no gene match: 8. CDR3 length: 15 amino acids. Germline CDR1 and CDR2: LNHNV and YYDKDF (reference sequence). The chain's CDR3 is CATSTGTGRMYGYTF. CDR3 nucleotides: TGTGCCACCAGCACGGGGACAGGGAGAATGTATGGCTACACCTTC.

The genes are TRBV13 and TRBJ2-3; maybe TRBD2 (7 bases). V was cut by 3 bases and J by 3 bases, with 13 bases left in between. This CDR3 has 15 residues. The germline CDR1 and CDR2 sequences are PRHDT and FYEKMQ (reference sequence). As DNA, the CDR3 is TGTGCCAGCAGCTTCAGGCGGGGGCAGACAGATACGCAGTATTTT. Protein: CASSFRRGQTDTQYF.

The V gene is TRBV6-1, the J gene TRBJ1-2; tentatively, D is TRBD1 (5 bases). CDR3 length: 13 residues. Germline V lookup: CDR1 MNHNS, CDR2 SASEGT. V was clipped by 2 bases and J by 4 bases, with 8 bases between them. This CDR3 is CASSETGTYGYTF. The CDR3 DNA sequence: TGTGCCAGCAGTGAAACAGGAACCTATGGCTACACCTTC.

The chain carries TRBV6-1 and TRBJ1-5, with D uncertain. V was pared by 2 bases and J by 1 base, with 6 bases between. Germline loops: CDR1 MNHNS, CDR2 SASEGT. There are 14 residues in the CDR3. The DNA for the CDR3 is TGTGCCAGCAGTGAACAGGAAAGCAATCAGCCCCAGCATTTT. Translated: CASSEQESNQPQHF.

The count of this clone is one. The CDR3 sequence is CASSFSPSLAAFF. CDR3 nucleotide sequence: TGTGCCAGCAGTTTTTCTCCGTCTCTCGCGGCTTTCTTT. The V gene is TRBV27, the J gene TRBJ1-1; unclear D gene. The germline V gene encodes CDR1 MNHEY and CDR2 SMNVEV (reference sequence). Trimming removed 3 bases from V and 11 bases from J, with 16 bases in between. The CDR3 covers 13 residues.

V usage is TRBV4-2 and J usage is TRBJ1-5; no reliable D call. Trimming removed 0 bases from V and 1 base from J, with 10 bases in between. CDR1 and CDR2 (germline): LGHNA, YNFKEQ. The CDR3 is made up of 16 amino acids. CDR3 in amino acids: CASSQEAARSNQPQHF. CDR3 nucleotides: TGTGCCAGCAGCCAAGAGGCCGCCAGAAGCAATCAGCCCCAGCATTTT.

This clone appeared a single time. The rearrangement links TRBV28 to TRBJ2-7, with no clear D. There are 12 residues in the CDR3. Deletions cut 3 bases from V and 2 bases from J, with 5 bases between. Germline values: CDR1 MDHEN, CDR2 SYDVKM. The DNA for the CDR3 is TGTGCCAGCAGTTTCTTTACCTACGAGCAGTACTTC. Residues: CASSFFTYEQYF.

The V gene is TRBV5-1, the J gene TRBJ1-1; TRBD1 matches at 7 bases. The CDR3 is 15 amino acids. Germline CDR1 SGHRS, CDR2 YFSETQ. Trimming removed 4 bases from V and 1 base from J; junction bases left unmatched: 7. CDR3 sequence reads: CASSVGTDQNTEAFF. CDR3 coding DNA: TGCGCCAGCAGCGTGGGGACAGACCAGAACACTGAAGCTTTCTTT.

This clone turned up a few times. This chain uses TRBV6-1 with TRBJ2-4; D remains unclear. Germline CDR1 MNHNS, CDR2 SASEGT. V was shortened by 1 base and J by 4 bases, with 5 bases between the two germline ends. CDR3 length: 13 residues. CDR3 sequence reads: CASSEDRKNIQYF. The CDR3, as DNA: TGTGCCAGCAGTGAAGATCGGAAAAACATTCAGTACTTC.

V gene TRBV18 combines with J gene TRBJ1-2; 8 bases are a match to TRBD1. CDR1 is KGHSH and CDR2 is LQKENI in the germline V gene. Trimming cost V 1 base and J 7 bases; bases outside gene matches: 11. CDR3 length: 16 amino acids. CDR3 protein: CASSPRAGTGGFGYTF. The CDR3 DNA reads TGTGCCAGCTCACCACGGGCCGGGACAGGAGGTTTTGGCTACACCTTC. Looking up the rest from reference TRBV18 and TRBJ1-2 gives the full variable domain: NAGVMQNPRHLVRRRGQEARLRCSPMKGHSHVYWYRQLPEEGLKFMVYLQKENIIDESGMPKERFSAEFPKEGPSILRIQQVVRGDSAAYFCASSPRAGTGGFGYTFGSGTRLTVV.

This clone was counted a few times. The chain links TRBV7-8 to TRBJ1-2; maybe TRBD1 (6 bases). V was pared by 0 bases and J by 6 bases, with 11 bases between. The CDR3 spans 14 residues. The germline CDR1 and CDR2 sequences are SGHVS and FQNEAQ. CDR3 region: CASSLAGGFHGYTF. The CDR3 bases are TGTGCCAGCAGCTTAGCAGGGGGTTTCCATGGCTACACCTTC.